A selection of T cell receptor beta chains follows, all from one sample in a study of blood T cell repertoires in COVID-19. TCRdb keeps only in-frame clones here, not all; method: immunoSEQ multiplex PCR. This table has about 380,000 clones, around 92% appearing once. The sample was peripheral blood. The receptors shown here come from a middle-aged man with acute or convalescent COVID-19. Both conserved end residues are part of each CDR3. D genes are given only for firm matches. Clone sizes are given selectively: once, few, many, or a class where the clone is expanded.

j_gene | len | abundance | d_gene | v_gene | CDR3aa | CDR3nt
TRBJ2-5 | 14 | NA | NA | TRBV18 | CASSPPNSEETQYF | TGTGCCAGCTCACCACCGAATTCAGAAGAGACCCAGTACTTC
TRBJ2-3 | 16 | NA | TRBD2 | TRBV25-1 | CASSEHLREGADTQYF | TGTGCCAGCAGTGAACACTTAAGGGAGGGCGCAGATACGCAGTATTTT
TRBJ2-5 | 16 | NA | NA | TRBV3-1/TRBV3-2 | CASSRSFKEYGETQYF | TGTGCCAGCAGCCGTTCATTCAAGGAGTATGGGGAGACCCAGTACTTC
TRBJ2-7 | 14 | NA | NA | TRBV28 | CASTLVRGYSEQYF | TGTGCCAGCACCCTCGTGCGGGGTTACAGCGAGCAGTACTTC
TRBJ1-3 | 15 | NA | TRBD1 | TRBV9 | CASSVEGGAGNTIYF | TGTGCCAGCAGCGTAGAAGGGGGCGCAGGAAACACCATATATTTT
TRBJ1-2 | 11 | NA | NA | TRBV11-2 | CASSFWPGYTF | TGTGCCAGCAGCTTCTGGCCTGGCTACACCTTC
TRBJ1-2 | 14 | NA | TRBD1 | TRBV5-1 | CASKAEGQNYGYTF | TGCGCCAGCAAGGCCGAGGGACAGAACTATGGCTACACCTTC
TRBJ2-6 | 16 | NA | TRBD2 | TRBV11-2 | CASSLSGRSGANVLTF | TGTGCCAGCAGCCTTTCCGGGAGGTCTGGGGCCAACGTCCTGACTTTC
TRBJ2-4 | 18 | NA | TRBD1 | TRBV4-2 | CASSPPRNRGIVKNIQYF | TGTGCCAGCAGCCCCCCCAGGAACAGGGGAATTGTCAAAAACATTCAGTACTTC
TRBJ1-2 | 13 | NA | NA | TRBV7-8 | CASSPGVNYGYTF | TGTGCCAGCAGCCCGGGGGTAAACTATGGCTACACCTTC
TRBJ1-2 | 12 | NA | TRBD1 | TRBV5-1 | CASSWDRDSYTF | TGCGCCAGCAGCTGGGACAGGGATAGCTACACCTTC
TRBJ2-6 | 13 | NA | NA | TRBV29-1 | CSVSESGANVLTF | TGCAGCGTAAGTGAGTCTGGGGCCAACGTCCTGACTTTC
TRBJ2-1 | 15 | NA | TRBD2 | TRBV4-1 | CASSQGLAGGFEQFF | TGCGCCAGCAGCCAAGGGCTAGCGGGAGGGTTTGAGCAGTTCTTC
TRBJ2-7 | 13 | NA | NA | TRBV12-3/TRBV12-4 | CASSGRTAYEQYF | TGTGCCAGCAGTGGGCGGACAGCCTACGAGCAGTACTTC
TRBJ2-6 | 15 | NA | NA | TRBV4-3 | CASSQDRSGANVLTF | TGCGCCAGCAGCCAAGACCGGTCTGGGGCCAACGTCCTGACTTTC
TRBJ2-3 | 19 | NA | TRBD2 | TRBV5-1 | CASSLVTGTSGKSTDTQYF | TGCGCCAGCAGCTTGGTAACCGGGACTAGCGGGAAAAGCACAGATACGCAGTATTTT
TRBJ2-5 | 18 | NA | TRBD2 | TRBV25-1 | CASGGPGLAGSTVETQYF | TGTGCCAGCGGGGGGCCCGGACTAGCGGGGTCGACTGTAGAGACCCAGTACTTC
TRBJ2-7 | 13 | NA | NA | TRBV14 | CASSSQGFDEQYF | TGTGCCAGCAGTTCTCAGGGTTTCGACGAGCAGTACTTC
TRBJ1-1 | 14 | NA | TRBD1 | TRBV2 | CASTERQGMTEAFF | TGTGCCAGCACTGAACGACAGGGAATGACTGAAGCTTTCTTT
TRBJ2-1 | 17 | NA | NA | TRBV3-1/TRBV3-2 | CASSQDNRRSSYNEQFF | TGTGCCAGCAGCCAAGACAATCGGAGAAGCTCCTACAATGAGCAGTTCTTC
TRBJ2-6 | 17 | NA | NA | TRBV13 | CASSSRDRASGANVLTF | TGTGCCAGCAGCTCCAGGGATCGGGCTTCTGGGGCCAACGTCCTGACTTTC
TRBJ1-5 | 16 | NA | TRBD1 | TRBV3-1/TRBV3-2 | CASSPWDRGKWQPQHF | TGTGCCAGCAGCCCCTGGGACAGGGGTAAGTGGCAGCCCCAGCATTTT
TRBJ1-2 | 14 | NA | NA | TRBV27 | CASSLGRGDYGYTF | TGTGCCAGCAGTTTGGGCAGGGGAGACTATGGCTACACCTTC
TRBJ2-7 | 13 | NA | NA | TRBV19 | CASSTRAAGEQYF | TGTGCCAGTAGTACCAGGGCGGCAGGCGAGCAGTACTTC
TRBJ2-7 | 16 | NA | TRBD2 | TRBV7-9 | CASSLGGLAEFYEQYF | TGTGCCAGCAGCTTAGGGGGACTAGCGGAGTTCTACGAGCAGTACTTC
TRBJ1-1 | 13 | NA | NA | TRBV7-3 | CASSLLPNTEAFF | TGTGCCAGCAGCTTACTCCCGAACACTGAAGCTTTCTTT
TRBJ2-7 | 14 | NA | TRBD1 | TRBV27 | CASSLSRAGGEQYF | TGTGCCAGCAGTTTATCTAGGGCAGGGGGCGAGCAGTACTTC
TRBJ2-7 | 14 | NA | TRBD1 | TRBV9 | CASSADRSSYEQYF | TGTGCCAGCAGCGCGGACAGGAGCTCCTACGAGCAGTACTTC
TRBJ2-5 | 17 | NA | NA | TRBV3-1/TRBV3-2 | CASSQGLLGGSQETQYF | TGTGCCAGCAGCCAAGGGCTTTTGGGGGGAAGTCAAGAGACCCAGTACTTC
TRBJ1-3 | 13 | few | NA | TRBV2 | CASSEDQGSTIYF | TGTGCCAGCAGTGAAGATCAGGGGAGCACCATATATTTT
TRBJ1-5 | 15 | NA | NA | TRBV10-1 | CASSDGSGSGSPQHF | TGCGCCAGCAGTGATGGGTCAGGGTCCGGATCGCCCCAGCATTTT
TRBJ2-3 | 16 | NA | TRBD2 | TRBV7-8 | CASSLASAGGPDTQYF | TGTGCCAGCAGCTTAGCGTCGGCGGGAGGGCCAGATACGCAGTATTTT
TRBJ2-1 | 14 | NA | TRBD1 | TRBV18 | CASSLGQGRDEQFF | TGTGCCAGCTCATTGGGACAGGGGCGGGATGAGCAGTTCTTC
TRBJ2-2 | 12 | NA | TRBD2 | TRBV6-1 | CASRGGAGELFF | TGTGCCAGCCGCGGGGGGGCCGGGGAGCTGTTTTTT
TRBJ2-7 | 14 | NA | TRBD1 | TRBV6-6 | CASSTSGTGYEQYF | TGTGCCAGCAGTACATCCGGGACAGGGTACGAGCAGTACTTC
TRBJ1-2 | 13 | NA | NA | TRBV14 | CASSQQGYYGYTF | TGTGCCAGCAGCCAACAGGGTTACTATGGCTACACCTTC
TRBJ1-2 | 14 | NA | NA | TRBV7-9 | CASSLEQGNYGYTF | TGTGCCAGCAGCTTAGAGCAGGGGAACTATGGCTACACCTTC
TRBJ2-2 | 15 | NA | TRBD2 | TRBV7-3 | CASSNRAGGAGELFF | TGTGCCAGCAGCAACAGGGCGGGAGGAGCCGGGGAGCTGTTTTTT
TRBJ2-7 | 15 | NA | NA | TRBV18 | CASSPPQGYTYEQYF | TGTGCCAGCTCACCACCCCAGGGGTACACCTACGAGCAGTACTTC
TRBJ1-5 | 11 | NA | NA | TRBV20-1 | CSAAQGQPQHF | TGCAGTGCTGCCCAGGGGCAGCCCCAGCATTTT
TRBJ2-5 | 16 | NA | TRBD2 | TRBV15 | CATSKTTSQFQETQYF | TGTGCCACCAGCAAGACGACTAGCCAGTTCCAAGAGACCCAGTACTTC
TRBJ1-1 | 14 | once | NA | TRBV28 | CASSPPLGQNQAFF | TGTGCCAGCAGTCCCCCGTTGGGGCAGAACCAAGCTTTCTTT
TRBJ2-7 | 13 | NA | TRBD1 | TRBV7-8 | CASSQRQGYEQYF | TGTGCCAGCAGCCAGCGACAGGGGTACGAGCAGTACTTC
TRBJ1-1 | 15 | NA | TRBD1 | TRBV7-2 | CASSFSGTGNTEAFF | TGTGCCAGCAGCTTCTCCGGGACAGGGAACACTGAAGCTTTCTTT
TRBJ2-5 | 15 | NA | TRBD2 | TRBV5-5 | CASSPGRARGETQYF | TGTGCCAGCAGCCCCGGGAGGGCGAGGGGAGAGACCCAGTACTTC